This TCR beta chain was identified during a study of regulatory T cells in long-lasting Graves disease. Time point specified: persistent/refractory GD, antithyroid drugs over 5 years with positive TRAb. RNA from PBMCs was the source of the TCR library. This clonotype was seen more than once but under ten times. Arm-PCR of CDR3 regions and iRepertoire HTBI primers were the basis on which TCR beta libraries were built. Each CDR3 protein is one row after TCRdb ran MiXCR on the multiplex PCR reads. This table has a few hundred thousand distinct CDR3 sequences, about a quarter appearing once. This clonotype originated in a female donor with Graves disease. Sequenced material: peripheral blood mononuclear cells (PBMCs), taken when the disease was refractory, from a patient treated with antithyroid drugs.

The CDR3 nucleotides are TGTGCCACGACGGCCGGGACAGGGGTCGGGAACACTGAAGCTTTCTTT. The encoded protein is CATTAGTGVGNTEAFF. The chain combines TRBV10-3 with TRBJ1-1; 10 nucleotides line up with TRBD1. Germline CDR1 reads ENHRY; CDR2 reads SYGVKD. The V segment lost 10 bases and the J segment 1 base; nucleotides outside the gene matches: 12. The CDR3 is 16 amino acids.